The 29 T cell receptor beta chains below were found in one sample sequenced in a study of human T cells and chemical hapten exposure. Using its own MiXCR run on the RACE reads, TCRdb lists one record per CDR3 protein. Of tens of thousands of distinct CDR3 sequences listed, 10% to 15% were seen once; the top ten hold 5.7%. Documented time point: patch test 3, about 24 weeks after DPC sensitization. The sample's treatment: therapeutic diphenylcyclopropenone sensitization with weekly scalp DPC. The material sequenced was whole blood, taken in connection with sensitization to the hapten diphenylcyclopropenone (DPC). All receptors derive from a woman aged 45-60 years with alopecia areata. Some clones in this sample may be carry-over from other donors' samples.

This clonotype was counted a few times. The chain has TRBV4-2 and TRBJ2-7; 14 bases are a match to TRBD2. The CDR3 loop spans 16 amino acids. J gave up 7 bases and V 0 bases, and 5 bases lay outside the gene matches. From germline, CDR1 is LGHNA and CDR2 YNFKEQ. CDR3 in amino acids: CASSQDPTSGRVEQYF. The CDR3 DNA is TGTGCCAGCAGCCAAGATCCGACTAGCGGGAGGGTAGAGCAGTACTTC.

This clonotype was seen more than once but under ten times. The chain carries TRBV2 and TRBJ2-5, with D perhaps given as TRBD1 or TRBD2 (6 bases each). Trimming took 8 bases from V and 3 from J, leaving 19 bases between them. CDR3 length: 15 amino acids. The germline V gene has CDR1 SNHLY and CDR2 FYNNEI. CDR3 coding DNA: TGTGCCAGCCAGTCTGGGGCAGGGGAGGAAGAGACCCAGTACTTC. It yields the protein CASQSGAGEEETQYF.

The chain is built from TRBV11-2 and TRBJ1-6; 9 bases map to TRBD1. Germline trimming cut 5 bases from V and 7 bases from J; bases unmatched to any gene: 6. Germline-derived CDR1 and CDR2 are SGHAT and FQNNGV. The CDR3 is 15 residues long. CDR3: CASSPPGTGNSPLHF. Here the CDR3 DNA reads TGTGCCAGCAGCCCCCCCGGGACAGGGAATTCACCCCTCCACTTT.

This clonotype was counted ten times or more. J is TRBJ1-1 and V is TRBV28, with no clear D. The V end lost 7 bases, the J end lost 3 bases, and 15 bases lay between the germline ends. The CDR3 runs to 14 residues. Germline CDR1 MDHEN, CDR2 SYDVKM. CDR3 DNA: TGTGCCAGCACGGGCGGCGGAGAGTACACTGAAGCTTTCTTT. It specifies CASTGGGEYTEAFF. The full variable domain, in which reference TRBV28 and TRBJ1-1 provide the parts outside the CDR3, is DVKVTQSSRYLVKRTGEKVFLECVQDMDHENMFWYRQDPGLGLRLIYFSYDVKMKEKGDIPEGYSVSREKKERFSLILESASTNQTSMYLCASTGGGEYTEAFFGQGTRLTVV.

This clonotype was detected only a few times. The J gene is TRBJ2-6, the V gene TRBV2, with D possibly TRBD1 on 6 matching bases. V lost 10 bases, J lost 0 bases, and 7 bases lay in between. This CDR3 is 13 amino acids long. Germline V gene lookup returns CDR1 SNHLY and CDR2 FYNNEI. In nucleotides, the CDR3 is TGTGCCACGACAGGCTCTGGGGCCAACGTCCTGACTTTC. This codes for CATTGSGANVLTF. The whole variable domain, filled in from reference TRBV2 and TRBJ2-6, reads EPEVTQTPSHQVTQMGQEVILRCVPISNHLYFYWYRQILGQKVEFLVSFYNNEISEKSEIFDDQFSVERPDGSNFTLKIRSTKLEDSAMYFCATTGSGANVLTFGAGSRLTVL.

The rearrangement links TRBV10-3 to TRBJ1-1; D not resolved. Trimming removed 0 bases from V and 1 base from J, with 9 bases in between. This CDR3 spans 15 amino acids. CDR1 and CDR2 (germline): ENHRY, SYGVKD. CDR3 protein: CAISESAQTNTEAFF. The DNA for the CDR3 is TGTGCCATCAGTGAGTCGGCACAGACGAACACTGAAGCTTTCTTT.

This sequence joins TRBV20-1 and TRBJ2-6; TRBD2 matches at 12 bases. Germline V lookup: CDR1 DFQATT, CDR2 SNEGSKA (reference sequence). This CDR3 comprises 17 residues. Trimming took 6 bases from V and 2 from J; bases not matched to a gene: 8. This chain's CDR3 is CSARRLAGAAGANVLTF. In DNA, the CDR3 is TGCAGTGCACGGAGACTAGCGGGAGCCGCTGGGGCCAACGTCCTGACTTTC.

Ten or more counts support this clonotype. This rearrangement joins TRBV12-3 or TRBV12-4 to TRBJ2-1; possible D gene TRBD1, 5 bases. With 7 bases removed from V and 4 bases from J, the gap between germline ends came to 14 bases. This CDR3 is built from 14 residues. CDR3 nucleotide sequence: TGTGCCAGCACCTTGGGTTCAGGGTACAATGAGCAGTTCTTC. Translation: CASTLGSGYNEQFF.

This clonotype was recorded at least ten times. The CDR3: CASSLNRGHHEQYF. CDR3 bases: TGTGCCAGCAGCCTGAACAGGGGGCATCACGAGCAGTACTTC. The V gene is TRBV7-2, the J gene TRBJ2-7, with 9 bases lining up with TRBD1. The V segment lost 5 bases and the J segment 5 bases; nucleotides outside the gene matches: 7. The CDR3 runs to 14 residues. The germline gives CDR1 SGHTA, CDR2 FQGNSA.

This clonotype was detected ten times or more. The chain couples TRBV15 to TRBJ2-4; 7 bases are a match to TRBD1. Unmatched junction bases numbered 7, after V lost 6 bases and J lost 5 bases. The CDR3 length is 14 residues. CDR1 is LNHNV, CDR2 YYDKDF, per germline (reference sequence). The CDR3 coding sequence is TGTGCCACCAGTCGAAGGGACAGCCAAAACATTCAGTACTTC. Translation: CATSRRDSQNIQYF.

This chain joins TRBV29-1 and TRBJ2-3; D remains ambiguous. Trimming removed 4 bases at V and 4 bases at J, with 6 bases between. The CDR3 covers 11 residues. Germline V gene data show CDR1 as SQVTM and CDR2 as ANQGSEA. The DNA for the CDR3 is TGCAGCGTTGTTGGGCCAGATACGCAGTATTTT. Translated: CSVVGPDTQYF.

This clonotype showed up just a few times. The chain couples TRBV20-1 to TRBJ1-5, with 7 nucleotides matching TRBD1. This CDR3 contains 14 residues. The germline V gene encodes CDR1 DFQATT and CDR2 SNEGSKA (reference sequence). Trimming cost V 3 bases and J 1 base; bases outside gene matches: 3. DNA for the CDR3: TGCAGTGCTAGTGTGACAGGGAGCAATCAGCCCCAGCATTTT. Protein product: CSASVTGSNQPQHF.

This clonotype came up once. This sequence joins TRBV20-1 and TRBJ2-7, with 12 bases identical to TRBD1. CDR3 length: 14 amino acids. In germline, CDR1 is DFQATT, CDR2 SNEGSKA (reference sequence). V was clipped by 4 bases and J by 1 base; unmatched bases: 2. CDR3 bases: TGCAGTGCTATGGGACAGGGGGCTTCCTACGAGCAGTACGTC. Translating it yields CSAMGQGASYEQYV.

In nucleotides, the CDR3 is TGCAGTGCTCCACTAGCGGGAGGCCAGCAGTACTTC. It yields the protein CSAPLAGGQQYF. This chain connects TRBV20-1 to TRBJ2-7, with 12 bases lining up with TRBD2. Germline-derived CDR1 and CDR2 are DFQATT and SNEGSKA (reference sequence). The CDR3 extends over 12 amino acids. Trimming at V came to 5 bases and at J to 8 bases, leaving 4 bases not matched to a gene.

This clonotype was counted at least ten times. This chain joins TRBV11-2 and TRBJ2-2, with D tentatively TRBD2 (6 bases). The CDR3 has 16 residues. The V and J ends lost 5 bases and 2 bases respectively, with 15 bases between them. CDR1 and CDR2 (germline): SGHAT, FQNNGV. The CDR3 DNA is TGTGCCAGCAGCCTGACTAGGGGCCGTAACACCGGGGAGCTGTTTTTT. Translating gives CASSLTRGRNTGELFF. Full variable domain (missing parts from reference TRBV11-2 and TRBJ2-2): EAGVAQSPRYKIIEKRQSVAFWCNPISGHATLYWYQQILGQGPKLLIQFQNNGVVDDSQLPKDRFSAERLKGVDSTLKIQPAKLEDSAVYLCASSLTRGRNTGELFFGEGSRLTVL.

The rearrangement uses TRBV10-3 and TRBJ2-5, with a possible D match to TRBD1 (5 bases). CDR1 ENHRY and CDR2 SYGVKD come from the germline V gene. V was trimmed by 6 bases and J by 0 bases, leaving 11 bases between them. The CDR3 consists of 14 residues. The CDR3 loop reads CAIRTEDNQETQYF. CDR3 coding DNA: TGTGCCATCAGGACAGAAGATAACCAAGAGACCCAGTACTTC.

This clonotype appeared many times. V usage is TRBV29-1 and J usage is TRBJ1-2; D unresolved. Trimming left V 4 bases short and J 8 bases short, with 14 bases between. The V gene's germline CDR1 is SQVTM and CDR2 ANQGSEA. CDR3 size: 12 residues. This CDR3 is CSVVKGFDGYTF. The CDR3 DNA sequence: TGCAGCGTTGTTAAGGGTTTCGACGGCTACACCTTC.

This clonotype was seen more than once but under ten times. The V and J genes are TRBV9 and TRBJ2-2, with TRBD1 matching over 9 bases. CDR1 and CDR2 from the germline V gene are SGDLS and YYNGEE. The CDR3 is made up of 16 amino acids. V trimming: 7 bases; J trimming: 0 bases; junction bases outside the gene matches: 7. The chain's CDR3 is CASRQGVYTNTGELFF. In DNA form, the CDR3 reads TGTGCCAGCCGACAGGGGGTTTACACGAACACCGGGGAGCTGTTTTTT.

This clonotype was observed many times. The J gene is TRBJ1-1, the V gene TRBV27, with D possibly being TRBD1 (5 bases). This CDR3 region has 15 residues. Per the germline V gene, CDR1 is MNHEY and CDR2 is SMNVEV (reference sequence). The V end was cut by 4 bases, the J end by 5 bases, with 17 bases between. In DNA, the CDR3 is TGTGCCAGCAGTTGGGGGTCGGCGTTAAGAACTGAAGCTTTCTTT. This encodes CASSWGSALRTEAFF.

J is TRBJ1-1 and V is TRBV2, with a weak D call TRBD1 (6 bases). CDR1 is SNHLY and CDR2 is FYNNEI in the germline V gene. The CDR3 runs to 12 residues. V was cut by 6 bases and J by 8 bases, with 13 bases left in between. Here the CDR3 reads CASRTDSREAFF. In nucleotides, the CDR3 is TGTGCCAGCAGGACGGACAGTAGAGAAGCTTTCTTT.

J is TRBJ2-7 and V is TRBV3-1; 8 bases align to TRBD1. From germline, CDR1 is LGHDT and CDR2 YNNKEL (reference sequence). Trimming took 4 bases from V and 2 from J; bases not matched to a gene: 4. This CDR3 is 14 amino acids long. CDR3 sequence: CASSLRGRTYEQYF. The CDR3 region has the DNA TGTGCCAGCAGCCTCAGGGGGCGAACCTACGAGCAGTACTTC.

This clonotype was seen ten or more times. The rearrangement uses TRBV6-5 and TRBJ2-3, with TRBD1 matching 7 bases. In germline, CDR1 is MNHEY, CDR2 SVGAGI. This CDR3 is built from 16 residues. With V trimmed by 4 bases and J by 3 bases, 10 bases remained unmatched. This CDR3 reads CASSSDGTEATDTQYF. As DNA, the CDR3 is TGTGCCAGCAGTTCCGACGGGACAGAGGCAACAGATACGCAGTATTTT.

In this sample, this clonotype turned up many times. The gene calls are TRBV27 and TRBJ1-1; perhaps TRBD1 as D (6 bases). Germline CDR1 reads MNHEY; CDR2 reads SMNVEV (reference sequence). The CDR3 is 15 residues long. With 7 bases removed from V and 5 bases from J, the gap between germline ends came to 20 bases. The DNA for the CDR3 is TGTGCCAGCAAATTCAGATACAGGGAGGGGACTGAAGCTTTCTTT. This codes for CASKFRYREGTEAFF.

This clonotype was observed at least ten times. This chain connects TRBV11-2 to TRBJ1-2; D is undetermined. Germline V gene lookup returns CDR1 SGHAT and CDR2 FQNNGV. The CDR3 is 15 amino acids. Trimming shortened V by 5 bases and J by 6 bases, and 19 bases separated the two germline ends. CDR3 nucleotides: TGTGCCAGCAGCCCCGAACCCCTTCGTCTTCATGGCTACACCTTC. Residues: CASSPEPLRLHGYTF.

This clonotype has ten or more counts. This rearrangement joins TRBV11-3 to TRBJ2-3; possibly TRBD2 for D (5 bases). V was shortened by 1 base and J by 5 bases, with 10 bases between the two germline ends. The CDR3 consists of 14 residues. CDR1 is SGHNT, CDR2 YENEEA, per germline. The CDR3 reads CASSLGGLEDTQYF. In nucleotides, the CDR3 is TGTGCCAGCAGCTTAGGAGGGTTGGAAGATACGCAGTATTTT.

This clonotype occurred a few times. The rearrangement uses TRBV6-6 and TRBJ2-1; D is possibly TRBD2 (5 bases). Germline CDR1 and CDR2: MNHNY and SVGAGI (reference sequence). This CDR3 has 16 residues. Deletions cut 2 bases from V and 4 bases from J, with 15 bases between. CDR3 nucleotide sequence: TGTGCCAGCAGTTACAGGCGAGCGGAGAATTACAATGAGCAGTTCTTC. It translates to CASSYRRAENYNEQFF.

This clonotype showed up just a few times. The chain employs TRBV5-4 and TRBJ1-1; D is possibly TRBD1 (5 bases). Between the trimmed V and J ends, which lost 3 bases and 5 bases, there was a span of 14 bases. The germline V gene has CDR1 SGHNT and CDR2 YYREEE (reference sequence). This CDR3 comprises 14 residues. CDR3 DNA: TGTGCCAGCAGCTCAAGTAGGGGTTCAACTGAAGCTTTCTTT. This encodes CASSSSRGSTEAFF.

This clonotype was seen repeatedly, ten times or more. The chain employs TRBV5-1 and TRBJ2-1; 14 bases align to TRBD2. Germline CDR1 SGHRS, CDR2 YFSETQ. The length of the CDR3 is 20 residues. V shed 0 bases, J shed 4 bases, and the junction held 12 bases outside the gene matches. CDR3 sequence reads: CASSLDGLAGGRVLYNEQFF. In nucleotides, the CDR3 is TGCGCCAGCAGCTTGGACGGACTAGCGGGAGGTAGAGTCTTATACAATGAGCAGTTCTTC.

The gene calls are TRBV3-1 and TRBJ2-3; the D is unclear. The germline gives CDR1 LGHDT, CDR2 YNNKEL (reference sequence). The CDR3 is 12 amino acids. V lost 2 bases and J 10 bases, leaving 10 bases between the germline ends. Written as DNA, the CDR3 is TGTGCCAGCAGCCAAACCCAAAGAGCGCAGTATTTT. Amino acids: CASSQTQRAQYF.